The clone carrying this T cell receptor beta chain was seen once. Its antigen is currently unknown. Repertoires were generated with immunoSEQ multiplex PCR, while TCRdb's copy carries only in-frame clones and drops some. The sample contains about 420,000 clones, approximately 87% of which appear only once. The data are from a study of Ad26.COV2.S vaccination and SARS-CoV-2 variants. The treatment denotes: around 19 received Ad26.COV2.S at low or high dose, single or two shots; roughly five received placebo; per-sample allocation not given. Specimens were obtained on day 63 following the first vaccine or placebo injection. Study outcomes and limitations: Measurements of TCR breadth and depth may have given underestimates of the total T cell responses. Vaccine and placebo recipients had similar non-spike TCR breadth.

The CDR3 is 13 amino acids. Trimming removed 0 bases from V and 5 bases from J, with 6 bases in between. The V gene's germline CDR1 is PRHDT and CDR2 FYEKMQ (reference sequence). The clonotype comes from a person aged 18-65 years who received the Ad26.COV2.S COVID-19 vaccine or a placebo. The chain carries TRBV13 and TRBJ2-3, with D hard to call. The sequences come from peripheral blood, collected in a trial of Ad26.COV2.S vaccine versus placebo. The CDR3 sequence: CASSLGWRDTQYF. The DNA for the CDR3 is TGTGCCAGCAGCTTAGGATGGAGAGATACGCAGTATTTT. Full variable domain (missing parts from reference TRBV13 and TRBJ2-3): AAGVIQSPRHLIKEKRETATLKCYPIPRHDTVYWYQQGPGQDPQFLISFYEKMQSDKGSIPDRFSAQQFSDYHSELNMSSLELGDSALYFCASSLGWRDTQYFGPGTRLTVL.